This is a list of T cell receptor beta chains from one sample in a study of Ad26.COV2.S vaccination and SARS-CoV-2 variants. Repertoires were generated with immunoSEQ multiplex PCR, while TCRdb's copy carries only in-frame clones and drops some. This sample carries some 300,000 clones, about 86% of them seen once, and the ten largest clones take roughly 1.9%. Sequencing used peripheral blood, obtained in a trial of Ad26.COV2.S vaccine versus placebo. The receptor source for this set is a person between 18 and 65 years old who received the Ad26.COV2.S COVID-19 vaccine or a placebo. CDR3s include the opening cysteine and the closing phenylalanine or tryptophan. D genes are given only for firm matches. Some rows have no size entry. The others give once, few or many, or a class for an expanded clone.

NA	TRBV9	TRBJ1-2	NA	CASSPGLYGYTF	TGTGCCAGCAGCCCTGGACTTTATGGCTACACCTTC
NA	TRBV30	TRBJ2-5	TRBD1	CAWRMTGGGLVDQYF	TGTGCCTGGAGGATGACAGGGGGCGGGTTGGTGGACCAGTACTTC
NA	TRBV10-3	TRBJ1-3	NA	CAISEGTGNTIYF	TGTGCCATCAGTGAGGGTACAGGAAACACCATATATTTT
NA	TRBV7-6	TRBJ2-7	TRBD1	CATPFGRSRAGTGSFEQYF	TGTGCCACCCCTTTTGGTAGGTCTAGGGCCGGGACAGGTTCTTTCGAGCAGTACTTC
NA	TRBV25-1	TRBJ2-7	TRBD1	CASRGRTGSYEQYF	TGTGCCAGCAGAGGTAGGACAGGGTCCTACGAGCAGTACTTC
NA	TRBV11-3	TRBJ2-3	NA	CASSLDRFTDTQYF	TGTGCCAGCAGCTTAGACAGGTTCACAGATACGCAGTATTTT
NA	TRBV11-2	TRBJ1-5	NA	CASSFNSHQPQHF	TGTGCCAGCAGTTTCAACTCCCATCAGCCCCAGCATTTT
NA	TRBV2	TRBJ1-2	NA	CASSDGEAYGYTF	TGTGCCAGCAGTGATGGGGAGGCCTATGGCTACACCTTC
NA	TRBV30	TRBJ1-2	NA	CAWSVTGLVSGYTF	TGTGCCTGGAGTGTAACGGGGCTGGTCAGCGGCTACACCTTC
NA	TRBV6-6	TRBJ2-7	TRBD1	CASSFGQGSYEQYF	TGTGCCAGCAGTTTTGGACAGGGATCCTACGAGCAGTACTTC
NA	TRBV3-1/TRBV3-2	TRBJ1-5	NA	CASSLSNQPQHF	TGTGCCAGCAGCCTCAGCAATCAGCCCCAGCATTTT
NA	TRBV15	TRBJ2-5	NA	CATSRAAVSETQYF	TGTGCCACCAGCAGAGCGGCCGTGTCCGAGACCCAGTACTTC
NA	TRBV14	TRBJ2-5	NA	CASSQDFGGRETQYF	TGTGCCAGCAGCCAAGATTTCGGGGGAAGGGAGACCCAGTACTTC
NA	TRBV18	TRBJ1-1	NA	CASSAGGRGTEAFF	TGTGCCAGCTCAGCCGGGGGCAGGGGCACTGAAGCTTTCTTT
NA	TRBV15	TRBJ1-5	TRBD1	CATSTGQGRVQPQHF	TGTGCCACCAGCACCGGACAGGGGAGGGTCCAGCCCCAGCATTTT
NA	TRBV4-1	TRBJ1-1	NA	CASSHIPRGEAEAFF	TGCGCCAGCAGCCATATTCCGAGGGGAGAAGCTGAAGCTTTCTTT
NA	TRBV6-5	TRBJ2-7	NA	CASSYSISVSEQYF	TGTGCCAGCAGTTACTCTATAAGCGTCAGCGAGCAGTACTTC
once	TRBV5-6	TRBJ1-2	NA	CASSPDQGGGGYTF	TGTGCCAGCAGCCCCGATCAAGGGGGTGGAGGCTACACCTTC
NA	TRBV7-9	TRBJ2-5	NA	CASSLEVWGEETQYF	TGTGCCAGCAGCTTAGAAGTGTGGGGGGAGGAGACCCAGTACTTC
NA	TRBV11-3	TRBJ2-5	NA	CASSGTQETQYF	TGTGCCAGCAGCGGGACACAAGAGACCCAGTACTTC
NA	TRBV6-2/TRBV6-3	TRBJ1-2	NA	CASSYLGLAYGYTF	TGTGCCAGCAGTTACTTGGGTTTGGCCTATGGCTACACCTTC
NA	TRBV6-6	TRBJ1-4	NA	CASSKAGTNEKLFF	TGTGCCAGCAGCAAAGCAGGGACTAATGAAAAACTGTTTTTT
NA	TRBV6-6	TRBJ1-3	TRBD1	CATATGVVGNTIYF	TGTGCCACTGCCACAGGGGTTGTTGGAAACACCATATATTTT
NA	TRBV2	TRBJ2-1	TRBD1	CASSRDRGNNEQFF	TGTGCCAGCAGCCGGGACAGGGGAAACAATGAGCAGTTCTTC
NA	TRBV29-1	TRBJ1-1	NA	CSVEDLRAEAFF	TGCAGCGTTGAAGATCTTCGAGCTGAAGCTTTCTTT
many	TRBV19	TRBJ1-1	TRBD1	CASSPVGQGGYAFF	TGTGCCAGTAGTCCAGTGGGACAGGGAGGGTATGCTTTCTTT
NA	TRBV4-3	TRBJ1-5	NA	CASSQDRAGYQPQHF	TGCGCCAGCAGCCAAGATCGGGCAGGGTATCAGCCCCAGCATTTT
few	TRBV7-9	TRBJ1-2	NA	CASSFNRGSSAAPYGYTF	TGTGCCAGCAGCTTTAACCGGGGGTCCAGCGCTGCCCCCTATGGCTACACCTTC
NA	TRBV4-1	TRBJ1-2	NA	CASSQLTVLNYGYTF	TGCGCCAGCAGCCAACTGACAGTGCTTAACTATGGCTACACCTTC
NA	TRBV6-2/TRBV6-3	TRBJ2-1	NA	CASSSLSGGHSYNEQFF	TGTGCCAGCAGTTCCCTTTCCGGGGGTCACTCCTACAATGAGCAGTTCTTC
NA	TRBV3-1/TRBV3-2	TRBJ1-1	NA	CASSQLRVTTEAFF	TGTGCCAGCAGCCAATTGAGAGTAACAACTGAAGCTTTCTTT
once	TRBV7-2	TRBJ2-7	NA	CASSLVPIYYEQYF	TGTGCCAGCAGCTTAGTACCGATTTACTACGAGCAGTACTTC
NA	TRBV3-1/TRBV3-2	TRBJ2-2	TRBD2	CASSQEPGGPTGELFF	TGTGCCAGCAGCCAAGAACCGGGGGGGCCTACCGGGGAGCTGTTTTTT
NA	TRBV7-2	TRBJ1-2	NA	CASTVRPFNYGYTF	TGTGCCAGCACCGTGAGACCCTTTAACTATGGCTACACCTTC
NA	TRBV18	TRBJ2-5	TRBD1	CASSPRQGRETQYF	TGTGCCAGCTCACCGCGACAGGGAAGGGAGACCCAGTACTTC
few	TRBV4-3	TRBJ2-1	NA	CASSQVGTSYNEQFF	TGCGCCAGCAGCCAAGTCGGGACCTCTTACAATGAGCAGTTCTTC
NA	TRBV2	TRBJ2-2	NA	CASSEFVNTGELFF	TGTGCCAGCAGTGAATTTGTAAACACCGGGGAGCTGTTTTTT
once	TRBV7-2	TRBJ1-2	TRBD1	CASSLDRTGGKLYGYTF	TGTGCCAGCAGCTTAGATCGGACAGGGGGTAAACTCTATGGCTACACCTTC